The sequence of this T cell receptor beta chain was determined in a study of T cells in women clearing cervical HPV infection. For the study at large: Case blood drawn at lesion detection; control blood after infection cleared.

The V end was cut by 4 bases, the J end by 5 bases, with 17 bases between. The germline CDR1 and CDR2 sequences are SGHTA and FQGNSA. The CDR3 has 15 amino acids. Clones were read by immunoSEQ multiplex PCR, and TCRdb kept only the in-frame ones, dropping some. The sample table sets out roughly 29,000 clones. Comments on this clone: Sequencing ends 3 residues short of the CDR3 end; the germline J gene provides the rest.

Sequenced sample: blood buffy coat. This chain links TRBV7-2 with TRBJ1-1; weak D call: TRBD1 (6 bases). The sequence came from a woman between 18 and 70 years old with a cervical HPV16 infection that either progressed to CIN3+ or cleared (not recorded which). CDR3 bases read: TGTGCCAGCAGCTCCCTGGGGCAGGGGATGACTGAA. Its protein is CASSSLGQGMTE. The full-length CDR3 reads as CASSSLGQGMTEAFF. Drawing the rest from reference TRBV7-2 and TRBJ1-1, the complete variable domain is GAGVSQSPSNKVTEKGKDVELRCDPISGHTALYWYRQSLGQGLEFLIYFQGNSAPDKSGLPSDRFSAERTGGSVSTLTIQRTQQEDSAVYLCASSSLGQGMTEAFFGQGTRLTVV.